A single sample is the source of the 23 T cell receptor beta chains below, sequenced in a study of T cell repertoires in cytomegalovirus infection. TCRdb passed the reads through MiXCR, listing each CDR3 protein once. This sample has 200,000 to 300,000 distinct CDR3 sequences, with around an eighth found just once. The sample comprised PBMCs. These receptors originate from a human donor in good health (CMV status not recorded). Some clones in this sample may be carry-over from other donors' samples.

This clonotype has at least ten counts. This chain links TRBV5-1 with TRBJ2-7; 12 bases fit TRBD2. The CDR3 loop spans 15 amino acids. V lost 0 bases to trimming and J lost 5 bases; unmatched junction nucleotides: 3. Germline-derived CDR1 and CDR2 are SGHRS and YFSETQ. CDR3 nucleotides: TGCGCCAGCAGCTTGGAATCTAGCGGGAGGGACGAGCAGTACTTC. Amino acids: CASSLESSGRDEQYF.

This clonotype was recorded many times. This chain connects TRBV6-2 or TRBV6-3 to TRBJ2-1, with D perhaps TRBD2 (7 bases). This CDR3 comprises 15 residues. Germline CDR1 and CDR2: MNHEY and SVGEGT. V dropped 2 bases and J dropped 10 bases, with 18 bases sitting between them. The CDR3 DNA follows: TGTGCCAGCAGTTACGGCGGGGGCGCGGAAGTCGAGCAGTTCTTC. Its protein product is CASSYGGGAEVEQFF.

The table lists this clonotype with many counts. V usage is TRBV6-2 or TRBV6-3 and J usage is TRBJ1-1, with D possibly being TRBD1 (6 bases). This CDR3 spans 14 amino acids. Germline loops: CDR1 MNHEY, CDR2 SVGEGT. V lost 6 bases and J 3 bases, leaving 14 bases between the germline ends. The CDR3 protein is CASSKEGDYTEAFF. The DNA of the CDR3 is TGTGCCAGCAGCAAGGAGGGGGATTACACTGAAGCTTTCTTT.

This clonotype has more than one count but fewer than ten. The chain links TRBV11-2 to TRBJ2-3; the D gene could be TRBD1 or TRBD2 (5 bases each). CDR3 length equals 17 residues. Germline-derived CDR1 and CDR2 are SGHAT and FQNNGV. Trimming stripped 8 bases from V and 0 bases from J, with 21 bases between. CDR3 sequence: CASGGMVIRHSTDTQYF. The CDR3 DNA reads TGTGCCAGCGGGGGAATGGTGATCCGACATAGCACAGATACGCAGTATTTT. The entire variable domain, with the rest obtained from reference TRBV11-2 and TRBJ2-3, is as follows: EAGVAQSPRYKIIEKRQSVAFWCNPISGHATLYWYQQILGQGPKLLIQFQNNGVVDDSQLPKDRFSAERLKGVDSTLKIQPAKLEDSAVYLCASGGMVIRHSTDTQYFGPGTRLTVL.

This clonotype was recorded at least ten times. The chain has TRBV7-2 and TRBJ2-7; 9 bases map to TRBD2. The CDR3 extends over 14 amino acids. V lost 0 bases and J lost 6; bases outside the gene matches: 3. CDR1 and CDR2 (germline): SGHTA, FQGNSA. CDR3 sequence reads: CASSLAGTSTEQYF. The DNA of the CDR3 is TGTGCCAGCAGCTTAGCGGGGACTAGCACCGAGCAGTACTTC.

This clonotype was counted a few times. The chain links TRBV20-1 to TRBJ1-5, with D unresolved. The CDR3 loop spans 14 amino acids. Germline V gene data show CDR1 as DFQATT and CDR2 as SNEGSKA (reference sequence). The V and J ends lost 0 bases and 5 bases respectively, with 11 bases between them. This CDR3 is CSARDGISYQPQHF. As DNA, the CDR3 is TGCAGTGCTAGAGATGGGATTTCCTATCAGCCCCAGCATTTT.

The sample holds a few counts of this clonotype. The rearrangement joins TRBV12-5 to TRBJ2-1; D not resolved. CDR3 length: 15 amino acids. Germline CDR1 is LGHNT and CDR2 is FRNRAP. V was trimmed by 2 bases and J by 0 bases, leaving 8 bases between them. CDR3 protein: CASGLSKSSYNEQFF. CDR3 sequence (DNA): TGTGCTAGTGGTTTGTCCAAGAGCTCCTACAATGAGCAGTTCTTC.

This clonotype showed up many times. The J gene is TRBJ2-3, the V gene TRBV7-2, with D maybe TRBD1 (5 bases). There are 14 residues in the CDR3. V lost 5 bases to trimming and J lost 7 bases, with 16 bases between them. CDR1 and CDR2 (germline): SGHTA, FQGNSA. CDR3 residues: CASSEPAGKHTQYF. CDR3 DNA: TGTGCCAGCAGCGAACCGGCAGGGAAACATACGCAGTATTTT.

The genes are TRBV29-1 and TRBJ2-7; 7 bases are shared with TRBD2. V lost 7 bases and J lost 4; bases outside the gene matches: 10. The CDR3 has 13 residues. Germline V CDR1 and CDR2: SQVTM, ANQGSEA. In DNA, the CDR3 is TGCAGCGCCCAAGCGGGGACCCTTTACGAGCAGTACTTC. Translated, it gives CSAQAGTLYEQYF.

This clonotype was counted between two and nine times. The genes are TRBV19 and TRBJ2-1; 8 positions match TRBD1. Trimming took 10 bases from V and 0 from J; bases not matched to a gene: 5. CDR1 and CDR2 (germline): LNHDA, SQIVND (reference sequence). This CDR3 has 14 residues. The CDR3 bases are TGTGCCATCCGACAGGGGAGCTCCTACAATGAGCAGTTCTTC. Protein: CAIRQGSSYNEQFF.

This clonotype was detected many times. CDR3 DNA: TGTGCCAGCAGCTTAGATCTGGGACCTAATGAAAAACTGTTTTTT. Translation: CASSLDLGPNEKLFF. This chain uses TRBV11-3 with TRBJ1-4, with D possibly being TRBD1 (5 bases). The CDR3 spans 15 residues. V gave up 0 bases and J gave up 3 bases, with 8 bases separating them. Germline V gene sequence: CDR1 SGHNT, CDR2 YENEEA.

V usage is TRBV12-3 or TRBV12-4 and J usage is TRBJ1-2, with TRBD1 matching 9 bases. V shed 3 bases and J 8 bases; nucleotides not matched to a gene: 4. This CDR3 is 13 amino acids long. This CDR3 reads CASSFGQGRGYTF. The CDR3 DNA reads TGTGCCAGCAGTTTCGGACAGGGGCGGGGCTACACCTTC.

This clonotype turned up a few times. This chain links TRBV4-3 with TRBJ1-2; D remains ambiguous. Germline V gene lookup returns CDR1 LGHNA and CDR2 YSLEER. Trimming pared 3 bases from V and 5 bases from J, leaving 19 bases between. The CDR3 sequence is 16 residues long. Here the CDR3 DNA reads TGCGCCAGCAGCCAGGATAAAGGAACAAAACTATATGGCTACACCTTC. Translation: CASSQDKGTKLYGYTF.

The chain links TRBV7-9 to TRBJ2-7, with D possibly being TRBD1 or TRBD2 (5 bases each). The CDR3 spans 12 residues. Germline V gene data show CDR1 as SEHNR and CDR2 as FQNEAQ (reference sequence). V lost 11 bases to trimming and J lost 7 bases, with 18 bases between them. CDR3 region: CASSGRVWEQYF. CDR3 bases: TGTGCCTCCTCGGGACGGGTTTGGGAGCAGTACTTC. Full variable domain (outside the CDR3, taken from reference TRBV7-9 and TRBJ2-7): DTGVSQNPRHKITKRGQNVTFRCDPISEHNRLYWYRQTLGQGPEFLTYFQNEAQLEKSRLLSDRFSAERPKGSFSTLEIQRTEQGDSAMYLCASSGRVWEQYFGPGTRLTVT.

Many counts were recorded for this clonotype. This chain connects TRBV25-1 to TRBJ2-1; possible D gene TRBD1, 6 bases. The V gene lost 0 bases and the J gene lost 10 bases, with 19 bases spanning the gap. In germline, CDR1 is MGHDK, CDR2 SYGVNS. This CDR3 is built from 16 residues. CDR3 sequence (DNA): TGTGCCAGCAGTGAATATGGGGTAGTTGGGGGCCCCGAGCAGTTCTTC. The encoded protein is CASSEYGVVGGPEQFF.

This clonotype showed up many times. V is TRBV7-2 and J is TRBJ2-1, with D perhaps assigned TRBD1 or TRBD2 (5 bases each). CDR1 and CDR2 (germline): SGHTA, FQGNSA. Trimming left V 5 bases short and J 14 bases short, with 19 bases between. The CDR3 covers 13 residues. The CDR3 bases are TGTGCCAGCAGCCTAGGGACCGTCCGGGGAGAGTTCTTC. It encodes CASSLGTVRGEFF.

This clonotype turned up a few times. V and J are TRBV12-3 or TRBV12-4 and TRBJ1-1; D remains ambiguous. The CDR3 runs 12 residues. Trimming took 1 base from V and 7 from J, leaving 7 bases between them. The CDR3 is CASSLVVGEAFF. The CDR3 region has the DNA TGTGCCAGCAGTTTAGTTGTGGGTGAAGCTTTCTTT.

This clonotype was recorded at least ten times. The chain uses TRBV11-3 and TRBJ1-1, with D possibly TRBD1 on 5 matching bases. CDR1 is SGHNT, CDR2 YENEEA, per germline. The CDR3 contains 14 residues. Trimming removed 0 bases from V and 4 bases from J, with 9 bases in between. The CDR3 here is CASSLEGGTTEAFF. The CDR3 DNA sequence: TGTGCCAGCAGCTTAGAGGGGGGAACCACTGAAGCTTTCTTT.

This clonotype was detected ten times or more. DNA for the CDR3: TGCGCCAGCAGCCAAGATAAGGAGCGGGAGGCCTACGAGCAGTACTTC. Protein sequence: CASSQDKEREAYEQYF. The V and J genes are TRBV4-3 and TRBJ2-7, with TRBD2 matching over 9 bases. With V trimmed by 0 bases and J by 2 bases, 5 bases remained unmatched. This CDR3 contains 16 residues. Germline CDR1 LGHNA, CDR2 YSLEER.

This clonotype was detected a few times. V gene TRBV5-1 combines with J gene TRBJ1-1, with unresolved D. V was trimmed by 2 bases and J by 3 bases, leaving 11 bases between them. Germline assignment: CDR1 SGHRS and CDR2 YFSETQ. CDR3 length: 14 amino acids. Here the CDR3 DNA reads TGCGCCAGCAGCTTCGTGGAGCAGGACACTGAAGCTTTCTTT. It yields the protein CASSFVEQDTEAFF.

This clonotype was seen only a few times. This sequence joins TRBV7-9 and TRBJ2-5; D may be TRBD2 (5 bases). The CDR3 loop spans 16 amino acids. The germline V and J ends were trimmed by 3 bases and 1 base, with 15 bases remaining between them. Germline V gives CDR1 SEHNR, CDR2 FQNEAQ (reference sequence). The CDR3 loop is CASSFGVGIGQETQYF. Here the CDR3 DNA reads TGTGCCAGCAGCTTCGGGGTCGGGATCGGCCAAGAGACCCAGTACTTC.

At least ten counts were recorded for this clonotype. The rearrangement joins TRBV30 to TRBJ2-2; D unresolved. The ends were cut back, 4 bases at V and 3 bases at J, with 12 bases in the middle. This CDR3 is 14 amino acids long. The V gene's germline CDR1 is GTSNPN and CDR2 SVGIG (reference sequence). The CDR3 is CAWNSRADTGELFF. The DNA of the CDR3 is TGTGCCTGGAATTCTAGGGCGGACACCGGGGAGCTGTTTTTT.

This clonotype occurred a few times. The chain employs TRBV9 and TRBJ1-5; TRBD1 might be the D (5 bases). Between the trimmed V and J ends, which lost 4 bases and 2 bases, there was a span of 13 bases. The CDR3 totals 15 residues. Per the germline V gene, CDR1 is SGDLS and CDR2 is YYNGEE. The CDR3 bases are TGTGCCAGCAGCCTCCAGGGTTGGGGCAATCAGCCCCAGCATTTT. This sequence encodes CASSLQGWGNQPQHF.